These 18 T cell receptor beta chains were all obtained from the same sample, sequenced in a study of T-cell memory formation after mild COVID-19. TCRdb re-derived calls from the 5' RACE reads in MiXCR, one entry per CDR3 protein. The sample lists about 560,000 distinct CDR3 sequences, about 18% occurring once. Source material: PBMCs or a T cell subset sorted from them (not recorded which). Every receptor here comes from an adult woman who had mild COVID-19 (a few samples of this study predate the infection). Cell type and time point are not known.

The CDR3 reads CAWGNSGGTGELFF. Written as DNA, the CDR3 is TGTGCCTGGGGTAACTCCGGTGGCACCGGGGAGCTGTTTTTT. The chain links TRBV30 to TRBJ2-2; no definite D call. The CDR3 contains 14 residues. V lost 5 bases to trimming and J lost 4 bases, with 14 bases between them. Germline V gene data show CDR1 as GTSNPN and CDR2 as SVGIG (reference sequence).

In its sample, this clonotype was seen a few times. The gene calls are TRBV29-1 and TRBJ2-7; TRBD1 aligns across 7 bases. V was clipped by 3 bases and J by 1 base; unmatched bases: 0. CDR3 length equals 12 residues. Germline V lookup: CDR1 SQVTM, CDR2 ANQGSEA. CDR3 residues: CSVEGQSYEQYF. The CDR3 nucleotides read TGCAGCGTTGAGGGACAGTCCTACGAGCAGTACTTC.

The table lists this clonotype with a few counts. J is TRBJ2-7 and V is TRBV7-2; D is unresolved. The CDR3 is 15 residues long. From germline, CDR1 is SGHTA and CDR2 FQGNSA. Trimming pared 3 bases from V and 0 bases from J, leaving 12 bases between. This chain's CDR3 is CASSFSGLVSYEQYF. The CDR3 DNA reads as TGTGCCAGCAGCTTCTCAGGTCTGGTCTCCTACGAGCAGTACTTC.

The chain has TRBV18 and TRBJ1-1; 11 positions match TRBD1. V gave up 3 bases and J gave up 0 bases; unmatched junction bases: 3. The germline gives CDR1 KGHSH, CDR2 LQKENI. The CDR3 is 16 residues long. For the CDR3, the DNA is TGTGCCAGCTCACCGGACAGGGGGCCGATGAACACTGAAGCTTTCTTT. Protein sequence: CASSPDRGPMNTEAFF.

The sample holds many counts of this clonotype. The chain has TRBV20-1 and TRBJ2-1; 7 positions match TRBD2. The CDR3 spans 14 residues. Unmatched junction bases numbered 5, after V lost 3 bases and J lost 3 bases. In germline, CDR1 is DFQATT, CDR2 SNEGSKA (reference sequence). The CDR3 coding sequence is TGCAGTGCTAGTTCTAGCGGTGACTACAATGAGCAGTTCTTC. This gives the protein CSASSSGDYNEQFF.

CDR3 nucleotide sequence: TGTGCCAGCAGACCGATCCGGGGGTCTCGCACAGATACGCAGTATTTT. It codes for CASRPIRGSRTDTQYF. The V gene is TRBV11-2, the J gene TRBJ2-3; maybe TRBD2 (6 bases). Germline CDR1 is SGHAT and CDR2 is FQNNGV. The CDR3 has 16 amino acids. Trimming removed 6 bases at V and 1 base at J, with 17 bases between. The entire variable domain, with the rest obtained from reference TRBV11-2 and TRBJ2-3, is as follows: EAGVAQSPRYKIIEKRQSVAFWCNPISGHATLYWYQQILGQGPKLLIQFQNNGVVDDSQLPKDRFSAERLKGVDSTLKIQPAKLEDSAVYLCASRPIRGSRTDTQYFGPGTRLTVL.

This clonotype turned up a few times. V is TRBV5-1 and J is TRBJ2-3, with TRBD1 identical over 9 bases. CDR1 and CDR2 from the germline V gene are SGHRS and YFSETQ. J gave up 0 bases and V 3 bases, and 2 bases lay outside the gene matches. The CDR3 has 15 amino acids. CDR3 region: CASSWGTGSTDTQYF. In DNA, the CDR3 is TGCGCCAGCAGCTGGGGGACAGGGAGCACAGATACGCAGTATTTT. The full variable domain, with the rest looked up from reference TRBV5-1 and TRBJ2-3, is KAGVTQTPRYLIKTRGQQVTLSCSPISGHRSVSWYQQTPGQGLQFLFEYFSETQRNKGNFPGRFSGRQFSNSRSEMNVSTLELGDSALYLCASSWGTGSTDTQYFGPGTRLTVL.

This clonotype turned up a few times. The chain couples TRBV12-3 or TRBV12-4 to TRBJ1-1; a weak D match, TRBD1 (5 bases). The CDR3 covers 15 residues. Deletions cut 2 bases from V and 1 base from J, with 11 bases between. The CDR3 protein is CASSLSRGRNTEAFF. Written as DNA, the CDR3 is TGTGCCAGCAGTTTATCAAGGGGCCGGAACACTGAAGCTTTCTTT.

This clonotype was counted ten times or more. The chain recombines TRBV2 with TRBJ2-2, with TRBD1 matching over 7 bases. Unmatched junction bases numbered 8, after V lost 7 bases and J lost 0 bases. Germline V gene data show CDR1 as SNHLY and CDR2 as FYNNEI. The CDR3 spans 16 residues. Here the CDR3 reads CASKRGTAANTGELFF. The CDR3 DNA reads as TGTGCCAGCAAAAGAGGGACAGCCGCGAACACCGGGGAGCTGTTTTTT.

The chain is built from TRBV27 and TRBJ1-2; maybe TRBD1 (6 bases). The CDR3 runs to 14 residues. Germline assignment: CDR1 MNHEY and CDR2 SMNVEV (reference sequence). Trimming cost V 6 bases and J 5 bases, with 16 bases left between them. The DNA of the CDR3 is TGTGCCAGCAGATCACAGGGTGCAGGTTATGGCTACACCTTC. Its translation is CASRSQGAGYGYTF.

In its sample, this clonotype was seen a few times. This chain uses TRBV6-5 with TRBJ2-1, with a tentative D call TRBD1 (6 bases). V lost 5 bases to trimming and J lost 5 bases, with 10 bases between them. Germline CDR1 and CDR2: MNHEY and SVGAGI. The CDR3 runs to 13 residues. The DNA for the CDR3 is TGTGCCAGCAGTGAAAACAGGGACAATGAGCAGTTCTTC. This gives the protein CASSENRDNEQFF.

The chain combines TRBV4-3 with TRBJ2-1; D is undetermined. This CDR3 is 15 amino acids long. Germline V lookup: CDR1 LGHNA, CDR2 YSLEER. Trimming took off 5 bases at V and 0 bases at J, with 11 bases between the two ends. CDR3 region: CASSIGRNSYNEQFF. DNA of the CDR3: TGCGCCAGCAGCATCGGACGGAACTCCTACAATGAGCAGTTCTTC.

The V gene is TRBV23-1, the J gene TRBJ2-1, with 9 bases fitting TRBD1. TRBV23-1 falls under the ORF class, with uncertain function. There are 16 residues in the CDR3. V was clipped by 0 bases and J by 8 bases; unmatched bases: 8. The CDR3 sequence is CASSQSRNRGPDEQFF. In DNA, the CDR3 is TGCGCCAGCAGTCAATCACGAAACAGGGGGCCAGATGAGCAGTTCTTC.

As concerns this clonotype: One end of the junction is discordant with germline, which a read error may explain. The gene calls are TRBV5-1 and TRBJ2-7; 8 nucleotides agree with TRBD2. CDR1 is SGHRS and CDR2 is YFSETQ in the germline V gene. The CDR3 spans 14 residues. CDR3 protein: CASSLAGRAYEQYF. CDR3 coding DNA: TGTGCCAGCAGCTTAGCGGGACGGGCCTACGAGCAGTACTTC.

This sequence joins TRBV20-1 and TRBJ2-5; maybe TRBD2 (5 bases). The CDR3 totals 15 residues. Per the germline V gene, CDR1 is DFQATT and CDR2 is SNEGSKA (reference sequence). Trimming took 1 base from V and 2 from J, leaving 14 bases between them. In DNA, the CDR3 is TGCAGTGCTAGAGGAGAGGACTGGAATCAAGAGACCCAGTACTTC. Its protein product is CSARGEDWNQETQYF.

Comment on this clonotype: A clone one base away is much larger, so this may be a read error. Here the CDR3 reads CASHTLVPRNTQYF. The DNA of the CDR3 is TGTGCCAGCCATACCCTAGTGCCCCGGAATACGCAGTATTTT. This chain uses TRBV12-3 or TRBV12-4 with TRBJ2-3; unclear D gene. This CDR3 has 14 residues. Deletions cut 8 bases from V and 7 bases from J, with 19 bases between.

The genes are TRBV7-9 and TRBJ2-5; weak D call: TRBD2 (6 bases). Germline lookup yields CDR1 SEHNR and CDR2 FQNEAQ (reference sequence). Trimming stripped 5 bases from V and 0 bases from J, with 10 bases between. This CDR3 comprises 14 residues. The CDR3 region is CASSLRLDQETQYF. In DNA, the CDR3 is TGTGCCAGCAGCCTCCGACTAGACCAAGAGACCCAGTACTTC.

CDR3: CASSLDRSGYTF. In DNA form, the CDR3 reads TGTGCCAGCAGCCTCGACAGGTCGGGCTACACCTTC. V and J are TRBV7-2 and TRBJ1-2; perhaps TRBD1 as D (6 bases). The germline gives CDR1 SGHTA, CDR2 FQGNSA. CDR3 length: 12 amino acids. Trimming stripped 5 bases from V and 8 bases from J, with 12 bases between.